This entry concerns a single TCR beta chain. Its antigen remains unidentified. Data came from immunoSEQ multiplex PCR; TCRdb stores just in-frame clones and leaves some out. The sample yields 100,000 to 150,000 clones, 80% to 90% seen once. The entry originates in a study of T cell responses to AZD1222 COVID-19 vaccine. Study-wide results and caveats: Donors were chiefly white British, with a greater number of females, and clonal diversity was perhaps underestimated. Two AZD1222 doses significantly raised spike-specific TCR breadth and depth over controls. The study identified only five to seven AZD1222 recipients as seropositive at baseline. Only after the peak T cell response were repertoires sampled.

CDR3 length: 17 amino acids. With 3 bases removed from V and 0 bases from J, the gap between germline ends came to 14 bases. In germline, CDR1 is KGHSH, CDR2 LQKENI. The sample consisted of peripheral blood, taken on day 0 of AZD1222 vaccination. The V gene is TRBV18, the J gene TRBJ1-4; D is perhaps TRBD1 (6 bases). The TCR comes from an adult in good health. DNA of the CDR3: TGTGCCAGCTCACCCGAAGGTGGGGGCGCAACTAATGAAAAACTGTTTTTT. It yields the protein CASSPEGGGATNEKLFF. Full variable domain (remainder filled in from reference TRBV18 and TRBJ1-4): NAGVMQNPRHLVRRRGQEARLRCSPMKGHSHVYWYRQLPEEGLKFMVYLQKENIIDESGMPKERFSAEFPKEGPSILRIQQVVRGDSAAYFCASSPEGGGATNEKLFFGSGTQLSVL.